The present entry profiles one T cell receptor beta chain with its context. This sample was taken from a study of T cell changes during pregnancy in multiple sclerosis. The CDR3 spans 14 residues. V trimming: 6 bases; J trimming: 2 bases; junction bases outside the gene matches: 4. From germline, CDR1 is MNHNS and CDR2 SASEGT. Here immunoSEQ multiplex PCR was the method, and the copy in TCRdb shows in-frame clones only, minus some. Of tens of thousands of clones in the sample, 92% were seen once. The TCR was taken from a female donor in good health, enrolled as a control in a pregnancy study. The sample consisted of peripheral blood, taken in the third trimester of pregnancy. The J gene is TRBJ1-5, the V gene TRBV6-1, with 7 positions matching TRBD1. The CDR3 bases are TGTGCCAGCAGAGTCCAGGGGGGCAATCAGCCCCAGCATTTT. The encoded protein is CASRVQGGNQPQHF.